These T cell receptor beta chains were read from a single sample in a study of blood T cell repertoires in COVID-19. The assay was immunoSEQ multiplex PCR, and TCRdb's table has in-frame clones only and misses some. The table shows 200,000 to 250,000 clones, with around 81% occurring only once. Sequenced: peripheral blood. The source of these receptors is a human donor in a cohort sampled during active COVID-19. Both conserved end residues are part of each CDR3. Fields, in order: D gene, V gene, J gene, clone size, CDR3 DNA, CDR3 protein. The D gene is left open where the match is weak. Clone size is shown for a subset of rows, as once, few, many or a class of expanded clone.

-	TRBV5-8	TRBJ2-5	-	TGTGCCAGCAGCTTGGATCGAAGTACTGAGACCCAGTACTTC	CASSLDRSTETQYF
-	TRBV28	TRBJ1-1	-	TGTGCCAGCAACGGAAGAGGTAACACTGAAGCTTTCTTT	CASNGRGNTEAFF
-	TRBV4-2	TRBJ2-1	-	TGTGCCAGCAGCCACGTGGGGGGATCATCCTACAATGAGCAGTTCTTC	CASSHVGGSSYNEQFF
-	TRBV25-1	TRBJ1-5	-	TGTGCCAGCAGTGAAGGGGAGCCGTGGCAGCCCCAGCATTTT	CASSEGEPWQPQHF
TRBD2	TRBV5-1	TRBJ2-1	-	TGCGCCAGCAGCTTGGCCCTAGCGGGAGCCAATGAGCAGTTCTTC	CASSLALAGANEQFF
-	TRBV7-6	TRBJ1-6	few	TGTGCCAGCAGGGGACTCCCGGGGGGTGGTTCACCCCTCCACTTT	CASRGLPGGGSPLHF
-	TRBV6-6	TRBJ1-1	few	TGTGCCAGCAGTTACGCGGGAGGGAACACTGAAGCTTTCTTT	CASSYAGGNTEAFF
-	TRBV7-2	TRBJ2-4	-	TGTGCCAGCAGCTTAGATACGGGAGCCAACATTCAGTACTTC	CASSLDTGANIQYF
-	TRBV7-2	TRBJ1-4	-	TGTGCCAGTTTAGGGGGAACTAATGAAAAACTGTTTTTT	CASLGGTNEKLFF
-	TRBV18	TRBJ1-2	-	TGTGCCAGCTCACCCCGTGGGCCTGGCTACACCTTC	CASSPRGPGYTF
TRBD1	TRBV10-3	TRBJ1-6	once	TGTGCCATCAGTCGGGACAGTAGCTCCTATAATTCACCCCTCCACTTT	CAISRDSSSYNSPLHF
-	TRBV20-1	TRBJ1-1	-	TGCAGTGCTAGTAAATCGGGACTCCTCGTGAACACTGAAGCTTTCTTT	CSASKSGLLVNTEAFF
-	TRBV28	TRBJ1-2	-	TGTGCCAGCAGTGAGGGAGAGGATGGCTACACCTTC	CASSEGEDGYTF
-	TRBV19	TRBJ1-2	-	TGTCCGACTCACTATGGCTACACCTTC	CPTHYGYTF
TRBD1	TRBV2	TRBJ1-1	-	TGTGCCAGCAGTGGACAGGGTTCTGAAGCTTTCTTT	CASSGQGSEAFF
TRBD1	TRBV19	TRBJ2-1	-	TGTGCCAGTAGTCCCCGACAGGGGCAGTACAATGAGCAGTTCTTC	CASSPRQGQYNEQFF
TRBD1	TRBV28	TRBJ1-5	few	TGTGCCAGCATTAGGGACAGGGTTAATCAGCCCCAGCATTTT	CASIRDRVNQPQHF
-	TRBV18	TRBJ1-1	-	TGTGCCAGCTCCCGGGGGGACTCGTACGCTGAAGCTTTCTTT	CASSRGDSYAEAFF
TRBD1	TRBV3-1/TRBV3-2	TRBJ2-7	-	TGTGCCAGCAGCCAAGCCCCCGGGACAGGGGACTACGAGCAGTACTTC	CASSQAPGTGDYEQYF
-	TRBV4-2	TRBJ1-3	-	TGTGCCAGCCTCTCTGGAAACACCATATATTTT	CASLSGNTIYF
-	TRBV2	TRBJ1-3	-	TGTGCCAGCAGTGTCGGGCAGGGCTCTGGAAACACCATATATTTT	CASSVGQGSGNTIYF
-	TRBV2	TRBJ2-3	-	TGTGCCAGCAGATCCCCCAGGACTGGATCTAGCACAGATACGCAGTATTTT	CASRSPRTGSSTDTQYF
TRBD1	TRBV2	TRBJ1-1	-	TGTGCCAGCAGTCCACAGGGGTACACTGAAGCTTTCTTT	CASSPQGYTEAFF
-	TRBV4-2	TRBJ1-4	-	TGTGCCAGCAGCCATACCTCCGGGGCAACTAATGAAAAACTGTTTTTT	CASSHTSGATNEKLFF
-	TRBV7-3	TRBJ1-1	few	TGTGCCAGCAGCTTAACCTTAATGAACACTGAAGCTTTCTTT	CASSLTLMNTEAFF
TRBD1	TRBV24-1	TRBJ2-7	-	TGTGCCACCAGTCGGGACAGAGACCCCTACGAGCAGTACTTC	CATSRDRDPYEQYF
TRBD1	TRBV4-2	TRBJ1-5	few	TGTGCCAGCAGCAAACAGGGGGCCAGCAATCAGCCCCAGCATTTT	CASSKQGASNQPQHF
TRBD2	TRBV27	TRBJ2-1	-	TGTGCCAGCAGTCCGCAACCGGGACTAGCGGTGGTTGAGCAGTTCTTC	CASSPQPGLAVVEQFF
-	TRBV7-9	TRBJ1-1	-	TGTGCCAGCAGCTTAGTCTCTGAAGCTTTCTTT	CASSLVSEAFF
TRBD1	TRBV11-3	TRBJ2-7	-	TGTGCCAGCAGCTGCCGGACAGGAACCCTCTACGAGCAGTACTTC	CASSCRTGTLYEQYF